A single sample gave rise to the 28 T cell receptor beta chains below, sequenced in a study of early T cells in non-severe SARS-CoV-2 infection. TCRdb reprocessed the 5' RACE reads with MiXCR, giving one entry per CDR3 protein. The data show some 57,000 distinct CDR3 sequences, around 9.7% seen once. The sequenced sample consisted of whole blood. These receptors all stem from an adult who was a healthcare worker with PCR-confirmed SARS-CoV-2 infection or an uninfected control (not recorded which).

The chain carries TRBV13 and TRBJ2-7; 9 bases match TRBD1. Germline V gives CDR1 PRHDT, CDR2 FYEKMQ (reference sequence). Unmatched junction bases numbered 15, after V lost 5 bases and J lost 7 bases. There are 16 residues in the CDR3. CDR3 sequence (DNA): TGTGCCAGCAGCCCCGCCGGGACAGGGAGTCGGGGGGAGCAGTACTTC. Its protein is CASSPAGTGSRGEQYF.

This clonotype occurred a few times. The V and J genes are TRBV6-2 or TRBV6-3 and TRBJ1-4, with D unclear. This CDR3 is 12 amino acids long. The germline V gene encodes CDR1 MNHEY and CDR2 SVGEGT. The V end was cut by 3 bases, the J end by 8 bases, with 7 bases between. DNA for the CDR3: TGTGCCAGCAGTTATATTCAGGAAAAACTGTTTTTT. Residues: CASSYIQEKLFF.

A few counts support this clonotype. The rearrangement joins TRBV10-3 to TRBJ2-3, with 9 positions matching TRBD2. This CDR3 contains 16 residues. V gave up 7 bases and J gave up 5 bases; unmatched junction bases: 13. Per the germline V gene, CDR1 is ENHRY and CDR2 is SYGVKD. The DNA for the CDR3 is TGTGCCATCAAGGCGGGGGGGCCCCACGCGGGAGATACGCAGTATTTT. Its translation is CAIKAGGPHAGDTQYF.

The chain employs TRBV5-1 and TRBJ1-6; D not resolved. V lost 4 bases and J 5 bases, leaving 10 bases between the germline ends. Germline assignment: CDR1 SGHRS and CDR2 YFSETQ. The CDR3 has 14 residues. The CDR3 sequence is CASSDGLDNSPLHF. The DNA of the CDR3 is TGCGCCAGCAGCGACGGACTGGATAATTCACCCCTCCACTTT.

In this sample, this clonotype turned up many times. The CDR3 coding sequence is TGCAGCGTTGGGACTGGTTGGGGGTACGAGCAGTACTTC. Protein: CSVGTGWGYEQYF. This sequence joins TRBV29-1 and TRBJ2-7; D assignment may be TRBD1 or TRBD2 (5 bases each). Germline CDR1 is SQVTM and CDR2 is ANQGSEA. Trimming pared 4 bases from V and 4 bases from J, leaving 14 bases between. The CDR3 is made up of 13 amino acids.

This clonotype was found many times. The gene calls are TRBV9 and TRBJ1-3; D remains ambiguous. Per the germline V gene, CDR1 is SGDLS and CDR2 is YYNGEE. Trimming cost V 1 base and J 2 bases, with 16 bases left between them. The CDR3 has 17 residues. DNA for the CDR3: TGTGCCAGCAGCGTAAATGTAAACGGAGGTCCTGGAAACACCATATATTTT. Amino acid sequence: CASSVNVNGGPGNTIYF.

A few counts support this clonotype. The chain has TRBV6-1 and TRBJ2-3, with a weak D call TRBD1 (5 bases). Germline loops: CDR1 MNHNS, CDR2 SASEGT. The CDR3 length is 17 residues. V gave up 3 bases and J gave up 5 bases, with 21 bases separating them. Here the CDR3 reads CASSEGRVDPYGDTQYF. The CDR3, as DNA: TGTGCCAGCAGTGAGGGCAGGGTGGATCCCTACGGAGATACGCAGTATTTT.

The chain combines TRBV5-5 with TRBJ1-6; the D is unclear. CDR1 is SGHKS and CDR2 is YYEKEE in the germline V gene (reference sequence). V was pared by 6 bases and J by 5 bases, with 15 bases between. The CDR3 covers 15 residues. The DNA of the CDR3 is TGTGCCAGCAACCCCTTAGGGCAGGATAATTCACCCCTCCACTTT. Translating gives CASNPLGQDNSPLHF.

The chain has TRBV4-1 and TRBJ2-5; the match to TRBD2 covers 8 bases. Germline trimming cut 0 bases from V and 5 bases from J; bases unmatched to any gene: 5. The germline gives CDR1 MGHRA, CDR2 YSYEKL. The CDR3 loop spans 15 amino acids. CDR3 DNA sequence: TGCGCCAGCAGCCAAGAATGGACTAGCTCTGAGACCCAGTACTTC. Translation: CASSQEWTSSETQYF.

This clonotype was recorded at least ten times. V is TRBV5-1 and J is TRBJ1-1, with D hard to call. Trimming shortened V by 5 bases and J by 0 bases, and 14 bases separated the two germline ends. Germline V gene lookup returns CDR1 SGHRS and CDR2 YFSETQ. The CDR3 is made up of 15 amino acids. The CDR3 sequence: CASRVQGSMNTEAFF. The CDR3 nucleotides are TGCGCCAGCAGAGTTCAAGGGAGCATGAACACTGAAGCTTTCTTT.

The chain has TRBV11-2 and TRBJ2-5; D may be TRBD1 (6 bases). V lost 10 bases, J lost 4 bases, and 22 bases lay in between. This CDR3 is built from 15 residues. Germline lookup yields CDR1 SGHAT and CDR2 FQNNGV. The CDR3 region is CATEETGNPPETQYF. As DNA, the CDR3 is TGTGCCACCGAAGAAACAGGGAACCCCCCAGAGACCCAGTACTTC.

The V and J genes are TRBV30 and TRBJ1-1; D gene unclear. Germline V gives CDR1 GTSNPN, CDR2 SVGIG (reference sequence). The V end lost 7 bases, the J end lost 5 bases, and 11 bases lay between the germline ends. This CDR3 region has 11 residues. The CDR3 is CAFKRRTEAFF. The CDR3 DNA reads as TGTGCCTTCAAGCGAAGAACTGAAGCTTTCTTT.

This clonotype came up a few times. The rearrangement joins TRBV7-9 to TRBJ1-1, with D uncertain. The CDR3 is made up of 13 amino acids. The V and J ends lost 2 bases and 6 bases respectively, with 10 bases between them. The germline CDR1 and CDR2 sequences are SEHNR and FQNEAQ (reference sequence). The CDR3 sequence is CASSLPPRAEAFF. In nucleotides, the CDR3 is TGTGCCAGCAGCTTACCCCCTCGTGCTGAAGCTTTCTTT. Combining the CDR3 with reference TRBV7-9 and TRBJ1-1 gives the whole variable domain DTGVSQNPRHKITKRGQNVTFRCDPISEHNRLYWYRQTLGQGPEFLTYFQNEAQLEKSRLLSDRFSAERPKGSFSTLEIQRTEQGDSAMYLCASSLPPRAEAFFGQGTRLTVV.

This clonotype was seen many times. This chain connects TRBV11-3 to TRBJ2-7; D is possibly TRBD1 or TRBD2 (6 bases each). Germline V gene lookup returns CDR1 SGHNT and CDR2 YENEEA. The CDR3 has 14 amino acids. V was shortened by 2 bases and J by 0 bases, with 8 bases between the two germline ends. The chain's CDR3 is CASSLTGASYEQYF. The DNA for the CDR3 is TGTGCCAGCAGCTTAACGGGGGCCTCCTACGAGCAGTACTTC.

This clonotype was seen more than once but under ten times. The chain joins TRBV3-1 to TRBJ1-1, with D hard to call. The germline V gene encodes CDR1 LGHDT and CDR2 YNNKEL (reference sequence). With 0 bases removed from V and 8 bases from J, the gap between germline ends came to 7 bases. This CDR3 contains 12 residues. CDR3 bases: TGTGCCAGCAGCCAAGATCATGTAGAAGCTTTCTTT. Encoded protein: CASSQDHVEAFF.

In DNA form, the CDR3 reads TGCGCCAGCAGCCAAGTCGGTCTAGCCGCCGCTCAGGAGCAGTACTTC. This sequence encodes CASSQVGLAAAQEQYF. The chain links TRBV4-1 to TRBJ2-7, with TRBD2 as a possible D gene (5 bases). Germline V lookup: CDR1 MGHRA, CDR2 YSYEKL. V lost 1 base, J lost 7 bases, and 20 bases lay in between. This CDR3 comprises 16 residues.

This clonotype came up a few times. The rearrangement links TRBV29-1 to TRBJ2-7; no firm D call. The germline V gene has CDR1 SQVTM and CDR2 ANQGSEA. Trimming took 3 bases from V and 0 from J, leaving 9 bases between them. There are 13 residues in the CDR3. This CDR3 is CSVDTDNSYEQYF. The CDR3 region has the DNA TGCAGCGTTGATACAGACAACTCCTACGAGCAGTACTTC.

There are many counts of this clonotype. CDR3 sequence (DNA): TGTGCCAGCAGTTCTGATTATAACTATGGCTACACCTTC. As protein: CASSSDYNYGYTF. This chain connects TRBV12-3 or TRBV12-4 to TRBJ1-2, with D uncertain. This CDR3 is 13 amino acids long. V was trimmed by 4 bases and J by 1 base, leaving 7 bases between them.

This clonotype has only a few counts. This chain's CDR3 is CASSQAANTEAFF. For the CDR3, the DNA is TGTGCCAGCAGCCAGGCGGCGAACACTGAAGCTTTCTTT. The chain is built from TRBV3-1 and TRBJ1-1; D remains ambiguous. The CDR3 length is 13 residues. V dropped 3 bases and J dropped 1 base, with 6 bases sitting between them. Germline V gene data show CDR1 as LGHDT and CDR2 as YNNKEL (reference sequence). The whole variable domain, filled in from reference TRBV3-1 and TRBJ1-1, reads DTAVSQTPKYLVTQMGNDKSIKCEQNLGHDTMYWYKQDSKKFLKIMFSYNNKELIINETVPNRFSPKSPDKAHLNLHINSLELGDSAVYFCASSQAANTEAFFGQGTRLTVV.

This chain connects TRBV10-3 to TRBJ1-3; D unclear. This CDR3 has 11 amino acids. Per the germline V gene, CDR1 is ENHRY and CDR2 is SYGVKD. Between the trimmed V and J ends, which lost 10 bases and 1 base, there was a span of 5 bases. As DNA, the CDR3 is TGTGCCACGTCTTCTGGAAACACCATATATTTT. Residues: CATSSGNTIYF.

This clonotype appeared many times. The CDR3 loop is CASSQRGSSYNEQFF. The CDR3 DNA is TGTGCCAGTAGTCAGCGGGGGAGCTCCTACAATGAGCAGTTCTTC. The V call is TRBV19, the J call TRBJ2-1; 8 bases fit TRBD2. V dropped 5 bases and J dropped 0; count of bases not matched to a gene: 3. CDR1 LNHDA and CDR2 SQIVND come from the germline V gene (reference sequence). The CDR3 consists of 15 residues.

This clonotype was counted only a few times. This chain links TRBV4-1 with TRBJ1-3, with D perhaps matching TRBD1 (6 bases). CDR1 is MGHRA, CDR2 YSYEKL, per germline. V dropped 1 base and J dropped 0 bases, with 16 bases sitting between them. The CDR3 covers 18 residues. The DNA of the CDR3 is TGCGCCAGCAGCCAAGTCGTTGTCGGGACACGCTCTGGAAACACCATATATTTT. It translates to CASSQVVVGTRSGNTIYF.

This clonotype was picked up many times. The chain links TRBV4-1 to TRBJ1-6; D not certain. CDR3 length: 13 residues. V lost 3 bases to trimming and J lost 6 bases, with 6 bases between them. Germline CDR1 and CDR2: MGHRA and YSYEKL. The CDR3: CASSQGSNSPLHF. The CDR3 bases are TGCGCCAGCAGCCAGGGGTCTAATTCACCCCTCCACTTT.

This clonotype was seen more than once but under ten times. V and J are TRBV15 and TRBJ2-4; D is unclear. CDR3 length: 12 residues. V was pared by 8 bases and J by 2 bases, with 7 bases between. CDR1 and CDR2 (germline): LNHNV, YYDKDF (reference sequence). The CDR3 sequence is CATLGPKNIQYF. The CDR3 nucleotides read TGTGCCACCCTCGGACCCAAAAACATTCAGTACTTC.

This clonotype was detected a few times. The chain employs TRBV2 and TRBJ2-1; the D gene is possibly TRBD1 (5 bases). The V end lost 2 bases, the J end lost 3 bases, and 5 bases lay between the germline ends. Germline V gene sequence: CDR1 SNHLY, CDR2 FYNNEI. The CDR3 sequence is 13 residues long. The CDR3: CASSEQGYNEQFF. The CDR3, as DNA: TGTGCCAGCAGTGAACAGGGCTACAATGAGCAGTTCTTC.

This clonotype was observed a few times. The chain joins TRBV12-3 or TRBV12-4 to TRBJ1-1, with D perhaps matching TRBD1 (5 bases). This CDR3 region has 14 residues. Trimming took 5 bases from V and 10 from J, leaving 20 bases between them. CDR3 amino acids: CASSPGFVGASAFF. In DNA, the CDR3 is TGTGCCAGCAGTCCGGGGTTTGTTGGGGCATCAGCTTTCTTT.

In its sample, this clonotype was seen a few times. The chain has TRBV5-1 and TRBJ1-2, with 9 bases fitting TRBD1. The junction had 7 bases not matched to a gene; V was cut back by 4 bases and J by 3 bases. Germline-derived CDR1 and CDR2 are SGHRS and YFSETQ. The CDR3 is made up of 15 amino acids. The CDR3 loop reads CASSPDRGGDYGYTF. CDR3 DNA sequence: TGCGCCAGCAGCCCGGACAGGGGAGGGGACTATGGCTACACCTTC.

This clonotype has more than one count but fewer than ten. The rearrangement uses TRBV10-3 and TRBJ2-2, with 10 positions matching TRBD2. The ends lost 8 bases at V and 0 bases at J; junction bases unmatched: 6. This CDR3 contains 16 residues. Germline V lookup: CDR1 ENHRY, CDR2 SYGVKD. The CDR3 loop reads CAISMTSGSNTGELFF. Here the CDR3 DNA reads TGTGCCATCTCTATGACTAGCGGGTCGAACACCGGGGAGCTGTTTTTT.